The rows below give T cell receptor beta chains drawn from one sample of a study of resident and recirculating memory T cells in vitiligo. This table comes from immunoSEQ multiplex PCR, and its TCRdb copy is limited to in-frame clones, with some not included. The sample has tens of thousands of clones, about 90% seen once. Material: blood. The receptors were sampled from a male donor with vitiligo. CDR3s include the opening cysteine and the closing phenylalanine or tryptophan. The order of the fields is D gene, V gene, clone size, J gene, CDR3 DNA, CDR3 protein. The D gene is left open where the match is weak. Clone size is shown for a subset of rows, as once, few, many or a class of expanded clone.

-,TRBV19,-,TRBJ1-1,TGTGCCAGTAGTATAGACGAGACAGGCGAGAACACTGAAGCTTTCTTT,CASSIDETGENTEAFF
TRBD2,TRBV5-4,-,TRBJ2-3,TGTGCCAGCAGCTTGGGGACTAGCGGGAGGACAGATACGCAGTATTTT,CASSLGTSGRTDTQYF
TRBD1,TRBV18,-,TRBJ1-5,TGTGCCAGCTCCACCGGGACAGGGCTTGGGAGAAATCAGCCCCAGCATTTT,CASSTGTGLGRNQPQHF
-,TRBV6-1,-,TRBJ2-1,TGTGCCAGCAGTGGTAGTCTGTTGTGGGAGCAGTTCTTC,CASSGSLLWEQFF
TRBD2,TRBV2,-,TRBJ2-7,TGTGCCAGCAGCGAATTCCCGGGACTAGCGGAGGCCTTCTACGAGCAGTACTTC,CASSEFPGLAEAFYEQYF
-,TRBV4-2,few,TRBJ2-7,TGTGCCAGCAGCCAAGAGTGGGGCCACGAGCAGTACTTC,CASSQEWGHEQYF
-,TRBV7-9,few,TRBJ1-1,TGTGCCAGCAGCTTAGACGGAGCCAAGAACACTGAAGCTTTCTTT,CASSLDGAKNTEAFF
-,TRBV5-1,-,TRBJ1-1,TGCGCCAGCAGCTTGACAGATATGAACACTGAAGCTTTCTTT,CASSLTDMNTEAFF
TRBD2,TRBV9,-,TRBJ2-7,TGTGCCAGCAGCTCCGGACTAGCGGGTGTCGACGAGCAGTACTTC,CASSSGLAGVDEQYF
-,TRBV5-6,-,TRBJ2-7,TGTGCCAGCAGCTTGGGGGGAGTGGTCTACGAGCAGTACTTC,CASSLGGVVYEQYF
TRBD2,TRBV6-6,-,TRBJ2-1,TGTGCCAGCAGTAGCCCTTTCGGGGGGGCCAATGAGCAGTTCTTC,CASSSPFGGANEQFF
TRBD1,TRBV19,-,TRBJ1-5,TGTGCCAGTAACCCCGGGGCGGGACAGGGGTATAGCAATCAGCCCCAGCATTTT,CASNPGAGQGYSNQPQHF
-,TRBV7-9,-,TRBJ1-1,TGTGCCAGCAGCTTGGGGGGGCGTGAGAACACTGAAGCTTTCTTT,CASSLGGRENTEAFF
TRBD1,TRBV5-1,-,TRBJ2-2,TGCGCCAGCAGCTTGGTAGGACAGGGGAACACCGGGGAGCTGTTTTTT,CASSLVGQGNTGELFF
TRBD2,TRBV6-5,-,TRBJ2-3,TGTGCCAGCAGTTACTCGATCGGGACTAGCGGGATGGCGCAGTATTTT,CASSYSIGTSGMAQYF
-,TRBV7-9,-,TRBJ1-4,TGTGCCAGCAGCTTGACGGGACTGGTTAATGAAAAACTGTTTTTT,CASSLTGLVNEKLFF